One and the same sample provided the 16 T cell receptor beta chains below, sequenced in a study of CD8 T cells in ankylosing spondylitis. These TCRs' antigens remain unknown. Findings and caveats of the study: Ankylosing spondylitis blood appeared to carry a characteristic TCR beta motif of eight or nine highly homologous variants.

TCRdb analysed the 5' RACE reads with MiXCR anew, one entry per CDR3 protein. The sample has 750,000 to 850,000 distinct CDR3 sequences, 10% to 15% seen once. The specimen sequenced was blood, either unsorted or a sorted T cell fraction (not recorded which). Receptors were obtained from a male donor with ankylosing spondylitis.

This rearrangement joins TRBV15 to TRBJ1-2, with D possibly TRBD1 on 5 matching bases. Germline CDR1 is LNHNV and CDR2 is YYDKDF (reference sequence). The V end lost 5 bases, the J end lost 4 bases, and 20 bases lay between the germline ends. CDR3 length equals 16 residues. CDR3 sequence reads: CATSLEDARVGYGYTF. CDR3 bases: TGTGCCACCAGCCTAGAGGACGCCAGGGTTGGCTATGGCTACACCTTC.

The CDR3 DNA sequence: TGCAGTGCTGGTCCCAGACCCGATGGCTACACCTTC. Its translation: CSAGPRPDGYTF. This chain connects TRBV20-1 to TRBJ1-2; unclear D gene. Germline lookup yields CDR1 DFQATT and CDR2 SNEGSKA (reference sequence). CDR3 length: 12 residues. Trimming pared 5 bases from V and 6 bases from J, leaving 13 bases between.

The sample holds many counts of this clonotype. J is TRBJ1-2 and V is TRBV24-1; no clear D. The CDR3 has 13 amino acids. The germline CDR1 and CDR2 sequences are KGHDR and SFDVKD. V lost 11 bases and J 4 bases, leaving 16 bases between the germline ends. The CDR3 loop is CASRGSEGYGYTF. The CDR3 nucleotides are TGTGCCAGCCGGGGATCGGAGGGCTATGGCTACACCTTC.

This clonotype was observed many times. The rearrangement uses TRBV4-2 and TRBJ2-3, with 8 positions matching TRBD2. The CDR3 sequence is 15 residues long. Germline V CDR1 and CDR2: LGHNA, YNFKEQ. The V gene end was trimmed by 0 bases and the J gene end by 5 bases; junction bases not matched to a gene: 4. The CDR3 region is CASSQDTGGQDTQYF. The CDR3 DNA reads TGTGCCAGCAGCCAAGATACGGGGGGGCAAGATACGCAGTATTTT.

The rearrangement joins TRBV7-2 to TRBJ2-5; D might be TRBD2 (6 bases). From germline, CDR1 is SGHTA and CDR2 FQGNSA. Between the trimmed V and J ends, which lost 8 bases and 2 bases, there was a span of 12 bases. The CDR3 contains 13 residues. This CDR3 reads CASGGMRQETQYF. CDR3 nucleotides: TGTGCCAGCGGGGGGATGAGGCAAGAGACCCAGTACTTC.

The J gene is TRBJ2-7, the V gene TRBV20-1; 10 positions agree with TRBD2. Unmatched junction bases numbered 8, after V lost 3 bases and J lost 3 bases. The CDR3 has 15 amino acids. Looked up from germline, CDR1 is DFQATT and CDR2 is SNEGSKA (reference sequence). Here the CDR3 reads CSASSLAGVHYEQYF. CDR3 sequence (DNA): TGCAGTGCTAGTTCGCTAGCGGGGGTTCACTACGAGCAGTACTTC.

This clonotype was seen at least ten times. The chain links TRBV29-1 to TRBJ2-3, with D unclear. Germline loops: CDR1 SQVTM, CDR2 ANQGSEA. The CDR3 spans 13 residues. Deletions cut 7 bases from V and 2 bases from J, with 13 bases between. For the CDR3, the DNA is TGCAGCGGCGCGGCCGGGTACACAGATACGCAGTATTTT. This translates into CSGAAGYTDTQYF.

This clonotype was counted at least ten times. The chain carries TRBV4-2 and TRBJ1-1; D is ambiguous. CDR1 and CDR2 (germline): LGHNA, YNFKEQ. Trimming took off 1 base at V and 1 base at J, with 7 bases between the two ends. The CDR3 length is 14 residues. CDR3 residues: CASSQGVGNTEAFF. Written as DNA, the CDR3 is TGTGCCAGCAGCCAAGGGGTGGGGAACACTGAAGCTTTCTTT.

CDR3 coding DNA: TGTGCCAGCAGCTCCACAACCACCTACGAGCAGTACTTC. Its translation is CASSSTTTYEQYF. J is TRBJ2-7 and V is TRBV7-2; the D is unclear. Trimming stripped 4 bases from V and 2 bases from J, with 9 bases between. The germline V gene has CDR1 SGHTA and CDR2 FQGNSA. This CDR3 is built from 13 residues.

The chain has TRBV3-1 and TRBJ2-7; D not certain. V lost 2 bases and J 0 bases, leaving 14 bases between the germline ends. The length of the CDR3 is 16 residues. Looked up from germline, CDR1 is LGHDT and CDR2 is YNNKEL (reference sequence). Here the CDR3 reads CASSQSRAGYSYEQYF. The CDR3 DNA sequence: TGTGCCAGCAGCCAATCTCGGGCAGGTTACTCCTACGAGCAGTACTTC.

The rearrangement joins TRBV10-3 to TRBJ2-3, with D uncertain. Germline-derived CDR1 and CDR2 are ENHRY and SYGVKD. With 0 bases removed from V and 2 bases from J, the gap between germline ends came to 3 bases. The CDR3 is 13 amino acids. The CDR3 DNA follows: TGTGCCATCAGTGAGTCAATCACAGATACGCAGTATTTT. It yields the protein CAISESITDTQYF.

Many counts were recorded for this clonotype. This chain links TRBV7-2 with TRBJ2-7; the D call may be TRBD1 or TRBD2 (5 bases each). The V gene lost 2 bases and the J gene lost 5 bases, with 13 bases spanning the gap. The length of the CDR3 is 14 residues. In germline, CDR1 is SGHTA, CDR2 FQGNSA. The CDR3 nucleotides are TGTGCCAGCAGCTTATTGGGGGTATTGAACGAGCAGTACTTC. Amino acid sequence: CASSLLGVLNEQYF.

The chain carries TRBV12-3 or TRBV12-4 and TRBJ2-1, with 7 bases lining up with TRBD2. The CDR3 loop spans 17 amino acids. The J segment lost 3 bases and the V segment lost 0 bases, leaving 8 bases of the junction unmatched. CDR3 DNA sequence: TGTGCCAGCAGTTTAGCGCCGGCGGGAGCTGGCTACAATGAGCAGTTCTTC. Translation: CASSLAPAGAGYNEQFF.

This sequence joins TRBV7-9 and TRBJ2-7; D remains ambiguous. Germline assignment: CDR1 SEHNR and CDR2 FQNEAQ (reference sequence). V was cut by 1 base and J by 7 bases, with 20 bases left in between. CDR3 size: 16 residues. The CDR3 DNA follows: TGTGCCAGCAGCTTAGTCCGGAACGACGGGTCCTCAGAGCAGTACTTC. Translating it yields CASSLVRNDGSSEQYF.

The gene calls are TRBV7-2 and TRBJ2-4, with TRBD2 as a possible D gene (5 bases). This CDR3 is built from 15 residues. V lost 5 bases and J 7 bases, leaving 18 bases between the germline ends. In germline, CDR1 is SGHTA, CDR2 FQGNSA. The CDR3 nucleotides are TGTGCCAGCAGCATCCGGGATTCCTGGACCAACATTCAGTACTTC. This gives the protein CASSIRDSWTNIQYF.

V usage is TRBV20-1 and J usage is TRBJ2-1; D gene uncertain. Per germline, CDR1 DFQATT and CDR2 SNEGSKA (reference sequence). Trimming left V 3 bases short and J 0 bases short, with 9 bases between. The CDR3 extends over 14 amino acids. The DNA for the CDR3 is TGCAGTGCTAGTCCCCCGAGCTCCTACAATGAGCAGTTCTTC. Residues: CSASPPSSYNEQFF.